This T cell receptor beta chain came from a study of blood T cell repertoires in COVID-19. Study as a whole: There were acute and convalescent COVID-19 samples, and they came from the United States, Italy and Spain. PBMCs, B-cell-depleted T cells, or T cells were the source of the cDNA or gDNA that made up the material.

In the original analysis: Amplification from reference gene primers served as the basis for estimated nucleated cell counts. Measured with immunoSEQ multiplex PCR; TCRdb has only the in-frame clones, and not every one. The V and J calls and clone size are taken from that table; D and trimming were inferred from the DNA. The table shows approximately 300,000 clones, with 85% to 90% occurring only once. The table lists this clone with a count of one. One end of the junction does not line up with germline, which may come from a read error. The length of the CDR3 is 15 residues. Germline lookup yields CDR1 PRHDT and CDR2 FYEKMQ (reference sequence). Enrolled through a virtual design, the participants were between about 18 and 100 years of age and came from around 25 US areas.

V gene TRBV13 combines with J gene TRBJ2-4; no definite D call. Sequences were obtained from PBMCs or T cells enriched from blood (not recorded which). The sequence was obtained from a man in his thirties or forties who had recovered from COVID-19. CDR3 coding DNA: TGTGCCAGCAGCCTAGGGCGGCAGTCGTGGAACATTCAGTACTTC. It translates to CASSLGRQSWNIQYF.